One and the same sample provided the 21 T cell receptor beta chains below, sequenced in a study of cytomegalovirus exposure and HLA in healthy donors (dated by TCRdb to 2016 to 2017). Libraries were prepared through the immunoSEQ multiplex PCR assay. For the multiplex PCR, a mixture combining 60 forward primers for TCR Vbeta segments and 13 reverse primers for TCR Jbeta segments was used. TCRdb took over this immuneACCESS table, retaining in-frame rearrangements with V and J assigned. Such tables are incomplete; in checked studies, under half of the missing clones stem from an unresolved V gene, and the remainder is unexplained. The table for this sample lists 120,000 to 150,000 clones; 64% of them were counted only once. About 2.9% of the sample belongs to the ten largest clones. Sequenced: PBMCs. The receptors shown here come from a woman in her twenties or thirties in good health and CMV-seropositive.

In DNA form, the CDR3 reads TGTGCCAGCAGCTTAGGGGACAGAGGGAACAATGAGCAGTTCTTC. Amino acid sequence: CASSLGDRGNNEQFF. The chain is built from TRBV13 and TRBJ2-1, with a tentative D call TRBD1 (6 bases). The CDR3 runs 15 residues. Trimming removed 0 bases from V and 5 bases from J, with 11 bases in between. CDR1 is PRHDT and CDR2 is FYEKMQ in the germline V gene (reference sequence).

The rearrangement uses TRBV5-1 and TRBJ2-1; 10 positions match TRBD2. Looked up from germline, CDR1 is SGHRS and CDR2 is YFSETQ. The CDR3 length is 16 residues. V shed 4 bases, J shed 1 base, and the junction held 5 bases outside the gene matches. CDR3 protein: CASSTSGISSYNEQFF. In nucleotides, the CDR3 is TGCGCCAGCAGCACTAGCGGGATTAGTTCCTACAATGAGCAGTTCTTC.

The chain links TRBV7-8 to TRBJ1-5, with a tentative D call TRBD1 (6 bases). The V gene's germline CDR1 is SGHVS and CDR2 FQNEAQ. Trimming removed 4 bases at V and 0 bases at J, with 13 bases between. There are 16 residues in the CDR3. This CDR3 reads CASSSLQGFSNQPQHF. DNA for the CDR3: TGTGCCAGCAGCTCATTACAGGGCTTTAGCAATCAGCCCCAGCATTTT.

J is TRBJ2-5 and V is TRBV10-3, with a possible D match to TRBD2 (5 bases). The DNA end is more similar to TRBJ2-7, so the J call may be wrong. CDR1 and CDR2 (germline): ENHRY, SYGVKD. The CDR3 runs 16 residues. CDR3 DNA sequence: TGTGCCATCAGTGATGGGCTAGCTGCTAACTCCTACGAGCAGTACTTC. It encodes CAISDGLAANSYEQYF.

This clone was found once. V gene TRBV5-1 combines with J gene TRBJ2-1, with 7 bases identical to TRBD2. Trimming removed 0 bases from V and 6 bases from J; junction bases left unmatched: 0. Germline V gene lookup returns CDR1 SGHRS and CDR2 YFSETQ. CDR3 size: 13 residues. The CDR3 coding sequence is TGCGCCAGCAGCTTGGGGACTAGCAATGAGCAGTTCTTC. It is translated as CASSLGTSNEQFF.

This clone has more than one count but fewer than ten. The chain carries TRBV19 and TRBJ1-2, with D unresolved. Trimming cost V 1 base and J 5 bases, with 8 bases left between them. There are 13 residues in the CDR3. In germline, CDR1 is LNHDA, CDR2 SQIVND (reference sequence). In DNA, the CDR3 is TGTGCCAGTAGTATAGTACCCAGATATGGCTACACCTTC. Its translation is CASSIVPRYGYTF. The full variable domain, rest sourced from reference TRBV19 and TRBJ1-2, is DGGITQSPKYLFRKEGQNVTLSCEQNLNHDAMYWYRQDPGQGLRLIYYSQIVNDFQKGDIAEGYSVSREKKESFPLTVTSAQKNPTAFYLCASSIVPRYGYTFGSGTRLTVV.

CDR3 region: CSAIFYGQGASGYTF. DNA for the CDR3: TGCAGCGCTATCTTCTACGGCCAGGGGGCATCTGGCTACACCTTC. V and J are TRBV29-1 and TRBJ1-2; 8 nucleotides align to TRBD1. Germline V lookup: CDR1 SQVTM, CDR2 ANQGSEA. The CDR3 length is 15 residues. V lost 7 bases and J lost 7; bases outside the gene matches: 17.

The V and J genes are TRBV5-4 and TRBJ2-5; D might be TRBD2 (6 bases). V was shortened by 0 bases and J by 5 bases, with 14 bases between the two germline ends. The CDR3 runs to 15 residues. CDR1 and CDR2 from the germline V gene are SGHNT and YYREEE (reference sequence). CDR3 residues: CASSLGGGKAETQYF. The CDR3 nucleotides read TGTGCCAGCAGCTTGGGTGGGGGGAAGGCGGAGACCCAGTACTTC. Full variable domain (rest looked up from reference TRBV5-4 and TRBJ2-5): ETGVTQSPTHLIKTRGQQVTLRCSSQSGHNTVSWYQQALGQGPQFIFQYYREEENGRGNFPPRFSGLQFPNYSSELNVNALELDDSALYLCASSLGGGKAETQYFGPGTRLLVL.

The J gene is TRBJ1-5, the V gene TRBV11-2; 10 nucleotides align to TRBD1. CDR3 length: 15 amino acids. CDR1 SGHAT and CDR2 FQNNGV come from the germline V gene. The trim removed 5 bases at V and 6 bases at J, leaving 7 bases unmatched. CDR3 bases: TGTGCCAGCAGCCTCGGACAGGGGGGAGGTCAGCCCCAGCATTTT. Residues: CASSLGQGGGQPQHF.

V is TRBV28 and J is TRBJ2-3, with D possibly being TRBD2 (6 bases). This CDR3 has 14 residues. Trimming cost V 7 bases and J 1 base, with 12 bases left between them. CDR1 MDHEN and CDR2 SYDVKM come from the germline V gene. The CDR3 nucleotides are TGTGCCAGCAAGGAGGGTATTCGCACAGATACGCAGTATTTT. Protein: CASKEGIRTDTQYF.

There are a few counts of this clone. The same CDR3 can be traced to other DNA sequences in this sample. V and J are TRBV7-9 and TRBJ1-2; unclear D gene. The CDR3 runs 14 residues. V was cut by 3 bases and J by 0 bases, with 8 bases left in between. CDR1 SEHNR and CDR2 FQNEAQ come from the germline V gene (reference sequence). The CDR3: CASSFSTTNYGYTF. The CDR3 DNA is TGTGCCAGCAGCTTTTCGACTACTAACTATGGCTACACCTTC.

This clone was detected only a few times. The chain links TRBV4-1 to TRBJ1-1; D is ambiguous. The V end was cut by 1 base, the J end by 2 bases, with 5 bases between. Germline V lookup: CDR1 MGHRA, CDR2 YSYEKL. The CDR3 has 13 amino acids. In DNA form, the CDR3 reads TGCGCCAGCAGCCAAGGAGTTAACACTGAAGCTTTCTTT. Amino acids: CASSQGVNTEAFF.

Notes on this clone: This same CDR3 is encoded by further DNA sequences in the sample. The chain uses TRBV5-1 and TRBJ2-7, with D perhaps TRBD1 (5 bases). Deletions cut 0 bases from V and 4 bases from J, with 11 bases between. The CDR3 runs 14 residues. Per the germline V gene, CDR1 is SGHRS and CDR2 is YFSETQ. CDR3 sequence: CASSLGAGAYEQYF. CDR3 DNA: TGCGCCAGCAGCTTGGGGGCTGGGGCGTACGAGCAGTACTTC.

V is TRBV4-1 and J is TRBJ2-5, with D maybe TRBD2 (5 bases). CDR1 MGHRA and CDR2 YSYEKL come from the germline V gene. V shed 0 bases and J shed 5 bases, with 10 bases lying between them. The CDR3 runs to 14 residues. The CDR3 bases are TGCGCCAGCAGCCAAGAACTAGGCATGGAGACCCAGTACTTC. Amino acid sequence: CASSQELGMETQYF.

The V and J genes are TRBV7-8 and TRBJ1-2; TRBD1 is a possible D gene (5 bases). This CDR3 is 13 amino acids long. Germline V gene data show CDR1 as SGHVS and CDR2 as FQNEAQ. The V end was cut by 6 bases, the J end by 2 bases, with 10 bases between. The CDR3 region has the DNA TGTGCCAGCAGTAAGGACATAAACTATGGCTACACCTTC. Translated, it gives CASSKDINYGYTF.

This clone was found a few times. In nucleotides, the CDR3 is TGTGCCAGCAGTTTAGCCGACAGGATCTCCTACGAGCAGTACTTC. This translates into CASSLADRISYEQYF. The chain couples TRBV27 to TRBJ2-7; perhaps TRBD1 as D (6 bases). The ends were cut back, 2 bases at V and 0 bases at J, with 11 bases in the middle. CDR3 length: 15 amino acids. Germline loops: CDR1 MNHEY, CDR2 SMNVEV (reference sequence).

The genes are TRBV19 and TRBJ2-6, with 12 bases that match TRBD2. Germline loops: CDR1 LNHDA, CDR2 SQIVND (reference sequence). Trimming cost V 4 bases and J 3 bases; bases outside gene matches: 7. The CDR3 sequence is 18 residues long. The CDR3: CASSTRLAGAGGANVLTF. The CDR3 coding sequence is TGTGCCAGTAGTACCCGACTAGCGGGAGCAGGTGGGGCCAACGTCCTGACTTTC.

This sequence joins TRBV5-1 and TRBJ2-5; tentative D call: TRBD2 (6 bases). This CDR3 has 14 residues. Trimming took 4 bases from V and 4 from J, leaving 14 bases between them. Germline V lookup: CDR1 SGHRS, CDR2 YFSETQ. The CDR3 DNA sequence: TGCGCCAGCAGCACCGGGGGAGATGGAGAGACCCAGTACTTC. Its translation is CASSTGGDGETQYF.

The chain uses TRBV11-2 and TRBJ1-3, with D uncertain. From germline, CDR1 is SGHAT and CDR2 FQNNGV. V lost 4 bases and J 4 bases, leaving 11 bases between the germline ends. This CDR3 contains 14 residues. This chain's CDR3 is CASSSRLAGNTIYF. The CDR3 DNA follows: TGTGCCAGCAGCTCCCGCCTAGCCGGAAACACCATATATTTT.

This clone was counted a few times. Written as DNA, the CDR3 is TGTGCCTGGAGTCAGGGCGATGAGCAGTTCTTC. Its protein is CAWSQGDEQFF. This sequence joins TRBV30 and TRBJ2-1; D may be TRBD1 (5 bases). This CDR3 is built from 11 residues. CDR1 and CDR2 (germline): GTSNPN, SVGIG (reference sequence). V lost 2 bases to trimming and J lost 8 bases, with 7 bases between them.

The J gene is TRBJ2-4, the V gene TRBV2; 8 positions match TRBD1. With 10 bases clipped from V and 7 bases from J, the junction kept 12 bases outside the gene matches. Germline CDR1 SNHLY, CDR2 FYNNEI. This CDR3 spans 14 amino acids. CDR3 DNA: TGTGCCACGAACCGAGACAGGGGTAGCAACATTCAGTACTTC. It is translated as CATNRDRGSNIQYF.